This T cell receptor (beta chain) was identified in a study of T cell responses to AZD1222 COVID-19 vaccine. Whole-study findings and limits: After two AZD1222 doses, spike-specific TCR breadth and depth rose versus day 0.

The CDR3 extends over 14 amino acids. V lost 6 bases, J lost 4 bases, and 5 bases stayed unmatched. Germline loops: CDR1 LNHDA, CDR2 SQIVND (reference sequence). Points on this clone: What it binds is not known.

This table comes from immunoSEQ multiplex PCR, and its TCRdb copy is limited to in-frame clones, with some not included. The sample records roughly 65,000 clones, around four fifths being singletons. The rearrangement links TRBV19 to TRBJ1-5; 8 nucleotides align to TRBD1. The specimen comprised peripheral blood, sampled on day 0 of AZD1222 vaccination. The sequence was collected from an adult in good health. The CDR3 DNA follows: TGTGCCAGTAGAAAGACAGGGGCAAATCAGCCCCAGCATTTT. It translates to CASRKTGANQPQHF.